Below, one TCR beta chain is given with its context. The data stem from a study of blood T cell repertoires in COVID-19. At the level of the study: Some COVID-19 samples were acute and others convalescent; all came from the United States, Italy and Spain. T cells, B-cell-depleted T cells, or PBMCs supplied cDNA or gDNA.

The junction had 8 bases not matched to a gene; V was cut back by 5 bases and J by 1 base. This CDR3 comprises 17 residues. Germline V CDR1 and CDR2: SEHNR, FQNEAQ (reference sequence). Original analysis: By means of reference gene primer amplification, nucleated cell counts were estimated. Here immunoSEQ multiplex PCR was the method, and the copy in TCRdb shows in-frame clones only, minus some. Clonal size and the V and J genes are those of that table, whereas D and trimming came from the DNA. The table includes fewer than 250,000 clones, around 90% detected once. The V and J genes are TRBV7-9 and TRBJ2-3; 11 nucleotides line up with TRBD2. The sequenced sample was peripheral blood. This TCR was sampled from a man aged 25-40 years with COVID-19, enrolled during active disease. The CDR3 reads CASSRTSGREGTDTQYF. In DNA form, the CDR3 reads TGTGCCAGCAGCAGGACTAGCGGGCGAGAAGGCACAGATACGCAGTATTTT.